A selection of T cell receptor beta chains follows, all from one sample in a study of T cells in Graves' hyperthyroidism and ophthalmopathy. TCRdb processed the multiplex PCR reads anew with MiXCR; each CDR3 protein has one entry. Among roughly 380,000 distinct CDR3 sequences, about a fifth were seen once, and the ten largest hold about 4%. Material for sequencing was blood. These receptors came from a woman aged 18-29 years with Graves' hyperthyroidism. Both conserved end residues are part of each CDR3. The D gene is left open where the match is weak. The size entry is marked missing in some rows and otherwise reads once, few, many or a size class.

J	V	D	size	DNA	CDR3
TRBJ2-7	TRBV10-3	-	many	TGTGCCATCAGTCCTTCTACAGCACTTGGCTACGAGCAGTACTTC	CAISPSTALGYEQYF
TRBJ1-5	TRBV20-1	-	many	TGCAGTGCTAGTGCCCCCAAAGGCAATCAGCCCCAGCATTTT	CSASAPKGNQPQHF
TRBJ1-2	TRBV4-1	TRBD1	many	TGCGCCAGCAGCCCTACAGGGGCGGGCTATGGCTACACCTTC	CASSPTGAGYGYTF
TRBJ2-7	TRBV6-1	-	-	TGTGCCAGCAGTGAGACTTGGGACGAGCAGTACTTC	CASSETWDEQYF
TRBJ1-3	TRBV28	TRBD1	many	TGTGCCAGCAGTCCCGGGGGACAGTGGAATTCTGGAAACACCATATATTTT	CASSPGGQWNSGNTIYF
TRBJ1-2	TRBV6-2/TRBV6-3	-	many	TGTGCCAGCATACCCGGTGACCGAATCTATGGCTACACCTTC	CASIPGDRIYGYTF
TRBJ2-2	TRBV4-1	-	many	TGCGCCAGCAGCCACTGGGACCCCCTCACCGGGGAGCTGTTTTTT	CASSHWDPLTGELFF
TRBJ2-2	TRBV12-3/TRBV12-4	-	many	TGTGCCAGCAGGAAATCCGGGGGGCTTCACACCGGGGAGCTGTTTTTT	CASRKSGGLHTGELFF
TRBJ2-6	TRBV30	-	many	TGTGCCACGAACCCGGGCTCTGGGGCCAACGTCCTGACTTTC	CATNPGSGANVLTF
TRBJ1-5	TRBV11-1	-	-	TGTGCCAGCAGCCCCCCAAACACCGAGGTTTTCGTGCAGCCCCAGCATTTT	CASSPPNTEVFVQPQHF
TRBJ2-5	TRBV19	TRBD2	-	TGTGCCAGTACTCGGACTAGCGGGGATTATGAGACCAAGTACTTC	CASTRTSGDYETKYF
TRBJ1-2	TRBV6-1	TRBD1	-	TGTGCCAGCAGCGGGGACAGGGGCGGGAGCTACACCTTC	CASSGDRGGSYTF
TRBJ1-1	TRBV18	-	few	TGTGCCAGCTCACGGGTTGGACAGTCGAACACTGAAGCTTTCTTT	CASSRVGQSNTEAFF
TRBJ2-7	TRBV11-2	-	-	TGTGCCAGCAGCCAACCACAGGGTGGGGTCTACGAGCAGTACTTC	CASSQPQGGVYEQYF
TRBJ1-2	TRBV7-2	TRBD1	many	TGTGCCAGCAGCTTACGTAGACAGGGGACAAAGGGTGGCTACACCTTC	CASSLRRQGTKGGYTF
TRBJ1-2	TRBV30	-	many	TGTGCCTGGAGTGTACTTTCCAGGGGCTACACCTTC	CAWSVLSRGYTF
TRBJ2-5	TRBV28	-	many	TGTGCCAGCAGGGGGGTTGTCCACCAGGGAGAGACCCAGTACTTC	CASRGVVHQGETQYF
TRBJ2-2	TRBV11-3	-	many	TGTGCCAGCAGCTTAGCAGGGGGGATCACCGGGGAGCTGTTTTTT	CASSLAGGITGELFF
TRBJ1-1	TRBV18	TRBD1	many	TGTGCCAGCTCCATAGGGACAGCTGAAGCTTTCTTT	CASSIGTAEAFF
TRBJ2-5	TRBV12-3/TRBV12-4	TRBD2	many	TGTGCCAGCAGTTCGGGACTAGCGGGGGGTACAGAGACCCAGTACTTC	CASSSGLAGGTETQYF
TRBJ1-2	TRBV30	-	-	TGTGCCTGGAGTCCGCCGACACTCAACTATGGCTACACCTTC	CAWSPPTLNYGYTF
TRBJ1-1	TRBV7-9	-	many	TGTGCCAGCAGGCAGGCCGGGCGGCTGAACACTGAAGCTTTCTTT	CASRQAGRLNTEAFF
TRBJ1-1	TRBV20-1	-	once	TGCAGTGCTAGTCAGGTAGCGTGGGGGAACACTGAAGCTTTCTTT	CSASQVAWGNTEAFF
TRBJ2-5	TRBV20-1	-	-	TGCAGTGCCGGGGGGCCCCAAGAGACCCAGTACTTC	CSAGGPQETQYF
TRBJ2-7	TRBV4-1	-	-	TGCGCCAGCAGCCACTGTAAGGACCCCCCGTACGAGCAGTACTTC	CASSHCKDPPYEQYF
TRBJ2-2	TRBV11-1	TRBD2	-	TGTGCCAGCAGCCCGCGGACTAGCGGGAACACCGGGGAGCTGTTTTTT	CASSPRTSGNTGELFF
TRBJ1-6	TRBV28	-	-	TGTGCCAGCAATAGTGACGTCGGTGCCTCACCCCTCCACTTT	CASNSDVGASPLHF
TRBJ2-5	TRBV12-3/TRBV12-4	TRBD1	many	TGTGCCAGCAGCCCGGGACAGGGGGCGCGAGAGACCCAGTACTTC	CASSPGQGARETQYF
TRBJ1-3	TRBV12-3/TRBV12-4	-	many	TGTGCCAGCGGAAGCGGCAGCTCTGGAAACACCATATATTTT	CASGSGSSGNTIYF
TRBJ1-3	TRBV6-4	-	many	TGTGCCAGCAGTGACGCCCAGGGCAGGCCTGGAAACACCATATATTTT	CASSDAQGRPGNTIYF
TRBJ1-1	TRBV6-5	TRBD1	many	TGTGCCAGCAGTTCCTCGAGCGGACAGGGCGCGAACACTGAAGCTTTCTTT	CASSSSSGQGANTEAFF
TRBJ2-7	TRBV5-1	-	many	TGCGCCAGCAGCTTGGGGGCTGCCGAGCAGTACTTC	CASSLGAAEQYF
TRBJ1-5	TRBV5-1	-	many	TGCGCCAGCAACGAGAGCAATCAGCCCCAGCATTTT	CASNESNQPQHF
TRBJ2-7	TRBV20-1	TRBD1	many	TGCAGTGCTAGTTCACCAGGGGGTACCTACGAGCAGTACTTC	CSASSPGGTYEQYF
TRBJ1-3	TRBV11-2	TRBD1	many	TGTGCCAGCAGCTCGACAGGGGGCCTCGGAAACACCATATATTTT	CASSSTGGLGNTIYF
TRBJ2-5	TRBV3-1	-	few	TGTGCCAGCAGCCAGGGGGGAGAGAACGAAGAGACCCAGTACTTC	CASSQGGENEETQYF
TRBJ2-5	TRBV5-1	-	many	TGCGCCAGCAGCTTGGTCGGGCCCCAAGAGACCCAGTACTTC	CASSLVGPQETQYF
TRBJ2-7	TRBV7-8	-	many	TGTGCCAGCAGCTTACCCGGCCTCACAGCCTACGAGCAGTACTTC	CASSLPGLTAYEQYF
TRBJ1-2	TRBV6-1	-	many	TGTGCCAGCAGGGACGACCGGTACTATGGCTACACCTTC	CASRDDRYYGYTF
TRBJ1-2	TRBV5-5	TRBD1	many	TGTGCCAGCAGCTTCCCAGGGGGCAATGGCTACACCTTC	CASSFPGGNGYTF
TRBJ1-5	TRBV7-2	-	-	TGTGCCAGCAGCTTAGAGTGGGATCAGCCCCAGCATTTT	CASSLEWDQPQHF
TRBJ1-1	TRBV10-3	-	many	TGTGCCACACGACGGAACACTGAAGCTTTCTTT	CATRRNTEAFF
TRBJ2-5	TRBV4-1	-	few	TGCGCCAGCAGCCAAGCTTCCAAGGCCGCGGCCGAGGGAGAGACCCAGTACTTC	CASSQASKAAAEGETQYF
TRBJ2-7	TRBV28	TRBD2	-	TGTGCCAGCAGTTTATCACTAGCGGGGGGGTACGAGCAGTACTTC	CASSLSLAGGYEQYF